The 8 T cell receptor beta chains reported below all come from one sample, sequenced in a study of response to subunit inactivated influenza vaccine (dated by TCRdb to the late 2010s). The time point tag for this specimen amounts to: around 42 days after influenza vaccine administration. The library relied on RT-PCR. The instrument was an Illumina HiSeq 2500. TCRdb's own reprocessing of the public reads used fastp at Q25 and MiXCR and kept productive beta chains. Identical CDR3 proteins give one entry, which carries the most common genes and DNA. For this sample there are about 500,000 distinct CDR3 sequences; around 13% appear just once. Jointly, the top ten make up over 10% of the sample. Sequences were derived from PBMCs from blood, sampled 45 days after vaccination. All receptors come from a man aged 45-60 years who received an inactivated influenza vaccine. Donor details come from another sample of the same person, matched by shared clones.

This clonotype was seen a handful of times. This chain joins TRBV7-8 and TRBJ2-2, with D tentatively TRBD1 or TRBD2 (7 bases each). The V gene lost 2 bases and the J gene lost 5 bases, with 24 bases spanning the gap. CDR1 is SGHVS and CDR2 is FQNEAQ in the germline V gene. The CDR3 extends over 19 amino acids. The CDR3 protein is CASSLPSGGGLGDTGELFF. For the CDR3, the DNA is TGTGCCAGCAGCTTACCTTCAGGGGGGGGGCTCGGGGATACCGGGGAGCTGTTTTTT.

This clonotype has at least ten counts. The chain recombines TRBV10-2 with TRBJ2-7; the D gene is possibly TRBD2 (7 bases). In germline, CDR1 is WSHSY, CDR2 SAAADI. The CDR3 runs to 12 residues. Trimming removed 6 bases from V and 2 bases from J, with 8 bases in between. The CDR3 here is CASSGGPYEQYF. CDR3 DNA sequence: TGCGCCAGCAGCGGGGGGCCCTACGAGCAGTACTTC.

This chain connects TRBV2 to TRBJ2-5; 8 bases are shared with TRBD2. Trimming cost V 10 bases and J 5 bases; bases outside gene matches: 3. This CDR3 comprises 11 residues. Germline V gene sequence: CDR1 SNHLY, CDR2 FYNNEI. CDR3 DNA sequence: TGTGCCACTGGACTAGCTGAGACCCAGTACTTC. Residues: CATGLAETQYF.

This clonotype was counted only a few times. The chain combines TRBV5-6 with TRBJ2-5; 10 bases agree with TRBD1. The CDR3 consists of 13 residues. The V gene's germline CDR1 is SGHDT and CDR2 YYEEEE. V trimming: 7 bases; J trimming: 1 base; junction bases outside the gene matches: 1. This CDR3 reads CASRDRGQETQYF. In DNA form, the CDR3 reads TGTGCCAGCCGGGACAGGGGCCAAGAGACCCAGTACTTC.

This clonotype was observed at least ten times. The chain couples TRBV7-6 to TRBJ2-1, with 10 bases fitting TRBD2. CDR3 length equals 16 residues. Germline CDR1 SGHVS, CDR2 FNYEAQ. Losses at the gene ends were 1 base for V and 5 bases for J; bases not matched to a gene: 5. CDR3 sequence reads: CASSLESGTSDNEQFF. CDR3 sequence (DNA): TGTGCCAGCAGCTTAGAGTCCGGGACTAGCGACAATGAGCAGTTCTTC.

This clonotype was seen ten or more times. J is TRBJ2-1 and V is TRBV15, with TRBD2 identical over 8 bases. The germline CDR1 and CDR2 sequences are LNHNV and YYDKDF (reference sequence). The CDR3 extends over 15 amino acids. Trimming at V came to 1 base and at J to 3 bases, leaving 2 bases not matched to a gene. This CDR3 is CATSRGGTSYNEQFF. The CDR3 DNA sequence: TGTGCCACCAGCAGAGGAGGGACTAGCTACAATGAGCAGTTCTTC.

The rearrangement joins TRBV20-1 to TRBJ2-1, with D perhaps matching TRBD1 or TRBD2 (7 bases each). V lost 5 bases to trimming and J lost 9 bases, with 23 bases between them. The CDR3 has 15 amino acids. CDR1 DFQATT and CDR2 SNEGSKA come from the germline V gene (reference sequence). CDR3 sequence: CSASLNLAGGGEQFF. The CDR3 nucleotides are TGCAGTGCTTCTCTAAATCTAGCAGGGGGGGGTGAGCAGTTCTTC.

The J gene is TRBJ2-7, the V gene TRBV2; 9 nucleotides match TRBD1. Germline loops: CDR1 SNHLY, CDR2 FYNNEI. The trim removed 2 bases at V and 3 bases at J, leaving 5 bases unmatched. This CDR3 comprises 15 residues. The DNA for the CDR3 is TGTGCCAGCAGTGAAATACAGGGGGCTATCTACGAGCAGTACTTC. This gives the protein CASSEIQGAIYEQYF.